The rows below give T cell receptor beta chains drawn from one sample of a study of blood T cell repertoires in COVID-19. Data came from immunoSEQ multiplex PCR; TCRdb stores just in-frame clones and leaves some out. There are around 50,000 clones in the sample; around nine tenths occur only once, and about a sixth lies in the top ten. Source material: peripheral blood. These TCRs come from a man between 60 and 70 years old with active or convalescent COVID-19. CDR3s include the opening cysteine and the closing phenylalanine or tryptophan. D genes are given only for firm matches. Rows may omit the clone size; those that give it use once, few, many or a size class.

CDR3aa | CDR3nt | d_gene | j_gene | abundance | v_gene
CASSHDRAGTGGFYGYTF | TGCGCCAGCAGCCATGACCGAGCCGGGACAGGGGGCTTCTATGGCTACACCTTC | TRBD1 | TRBJ1-2 | few | TRBV4-1
CASSLQGVGLADQETQYF | TGTGCCAGCAGTTTGCAAGGAGTAGGACTAGCGGACCAAGAGACCCAGTACTTC | TRBD2 | TRBJ2-5 | . | TRBV28
CASSLGGVETQYF | TGTGCCAGCAGCTTAGGCGGGGTAGAGACCCAGTACTTC | . | TRBJ2-5 | . | TRBV7-3
CASSSQGGNTEAFF | TGTGCCAGCAGCTCCCAGGGAGGGAACACTGAAGCTTTCTTT | . | TRBJ1-1 | . | TRBV7-3
CASRQTLDTGYTF | TGTGCCAGCAGACAAACACTGGACACTGGCTACACCTTC | . | TRBJ1-2 | . | TRBV3-1/TRBV3-2
CASSESQTGAAETQYF | TGTGCCAGCAGTGAATCACAGACAGGGGCGGCGGAGACCCAGTACTTC | TRBD1 | TRBJ2-5 | . | TRBV25-1
CASSVNLGGVSDTQYF | TGTGCCAGCAGTGTGAATCTAGGGGGGGTTTCAGATACGCAGTATTTT | . | TRBJ2-3 | . | TRBV2
CASSQDPTGGNEKLFF | TGCGCCAGCAGCCAAGACCCGACAGGGGGTAATGAAAAACTGTTTTTT | TRBD1 | TRBJ1-4 | . | TRBV4-3
CASTHSGASYF | TGTGCCAGCACCCACTCAGGGGCCTCTTACTTC | . | TRBJ2-7 | . | TRBV6-5
CASGLVLDGAAGLDQPQHF | TGTGCTAGTGGTTTGGTATTGGATGGGGCGGCGGGGTTAGATCAGCCCCAGCATTTT | . | TRBJ1-5 | few | TRBV12-5
CSVTGTGGGTDTQYF | TGCAGCGTAACCGGGACCGGGGGGGGTACAGATACGCAGTATTTT | TRBD2 | TRBJ2-3 | . | TRBV29-1
CASKDGLGEQYF | TGTGCCAGCAAAGACGGCCTCGGGGAGCAGTACTTC | . | TRBJ2-7 | . | TRBV28
CASSEQGYSNQPQHF | TGTGCCAGCAGTGAACAGGGCTATAGCAATCAGCCCCAGCATTTT | . | TRBJ1-5 | . | TRBV2
CASSLTGEPEAFF | TGTGCCAGCAGTTTGACAGGGGAGCCTGAAGCTTTCTTT | TRBD1 | TRBJ1-1 | . | TRBV6-6
CASSEFRGTSIGNEQFF | TGCGCCAGCAGTGAGTTCCGTGGGACTAGCATAGGCAATGAGCAGTTCTTC | TRBD2 | TRBJ2-1 | . | TRBV10-2
CASSYGGDQTTETQYF | TGTGCCAGCAGTTATGGAGGGGACCAAACAACAGAGACCCAGTACTTC | . | TRBJ2-5 | . | TRBV6-6
CASASLSTGGVGEKLFF | TGTGCCAGCGCAAGCCTCTCTACAGGGGGCGTCGGCGAAAAACTGTTTTTT | TRBD1 | TRBJ1-4 | . | TRBV3-1/TRBV3-2
CASSLIRQGKDNEQFF | TGTGCCAGCAGCTTAATCCGCCAGGGAAAAGACAATGAGCAGTTCTTC | . | TRBJ2-1 | once | TRBV7-3
CASSLTGLGNQPQHF | TGCGCCAGCAGCCTAACAGGGTTGGGCAATCAGCCCCAGCATTTT | . | TRBJ1-5 | . | TRBV5-1
CATSDPRTGGLEAFF | TGTGCCACCAGTGACCCTCGGACGGGAGGACTTGAAGCTTTCTTT | . | TRBJ1-1 | . | TRBV24-1
CASRTNQGAGPLHF | TGTGCCAGTAGGACCAACCAGGGGGCGGGGCCCCTCCACTTT | TRBD1 | TRBJ1-6 | . | TRBV19
CASSPILTANYGYTF | TGCGCCAGCAGCCCAATTTTGACAGCAAACTATGGCTACACCTTC | . | TRBJ1-2 | . | TRBV5-1
CASRGAGYGYTF | TGTGCCAGCAGGGGCGCGGGCTATGGCTACACCTTC | . | TRBJ1-2 | few | TRBV14
CASRQGGADTQYF | TGTGCCAGCAGACAGGGTGGTGCAGATACGCAGTATTTT | . | TRBJ2-3 | . | TRBV3-1/TRBV3-2
CASMPRQGSYEQYF | TGTGCCAGCATGCCGAGACAGGGGTCCTACGAGCAGTACTTC | TRBD1 | TRBJ2-7 | . | TRBV6-5
CASSGAYRGLQPQHF | TGTGCCAGCAGTGGAGCCTACAGGGGGCTTCAGCCCCAGCATTTT | TRBD1 | TRBJ1-5 | . | TRBV6-1
CASSPADRLYEQYF | TGTGCCAGCTCGCCCGCGGACAGACTCTACGAGCAGTACTTC | . | TRBJ2-7 | . | TRBV18
CASSRRDSQETQYF | TGTGCCAGCAGCCGTCGGGACTCCCAAGAGACCCAGTACTTC | . | TRBJ2-5 | many | TRBV3-1/TRBV3-2
CASSLDAAGGREQFF | TGCGCCAGCAGCTTGGATGCAGCGGGGGGGCGTGAGCAGTTCTTC | TRBD2 | TRBJ2-1 | . | TRBV5-1
CASSFGDGGKFGYTF | TGTGCCAGCAGCTTTGGGGACGGGGGAAAGTTTGGCTACACCTTC | . | TRBJ1-2 | . | TRBV7-9
CAWSGDRGNNEKLFF | TGTGCCTGGAGTGGCGACAGGGGGAACAATGAAAAACTGTTTTTT | TRBD1 | TRBJ1-4 | . | TRBV30
CASSHLAGGRRQETQYF | TGTGCCAGCAGCCACCTAGCGGGGGGACGACGACAAGAGACCCAGTACTTC | TRBD2 | TRBJ2-5 | few | TRBV2
CASSLAVRGGMNEQFF | TGTGCCAGCAGCTTGGCGGTGCGGGGGGGCATGAATGAGCAGTTCTTC | TRBD2 | TRBJ2-1 | few | TRBV5-6
CASSLTGTGWLETQYF | TGTGCCAGCAGCTTAACCGGGACAGGGTGGTTAGAGACCCAGTACTTC | TRBD1 | TRBJ2-5 | once | TRBV11-2
CASSLGSGSGELFF | TGTGCCAGCAGCTTAGGATCGGGGTCCGGGGAGCTGTTTTTT | . | TRBJ2-2 | . | TRBV7-9
CASSSGTGQNYGYTF | TGCGCCAGCAGCTCCGGGACAGGACAAAACTATGGCTACACCTTC | TRBD1 | TRBJ1-2 | . | TRBV5-1
CASSQDSGQGTDTQYF | TGCGCCAGCAGCCAAGATTCGGGACAGGGTACGGATACGCAGTATTTT | TRBD1 | TRBJ2-3 | hyperexpanded | TRBV4-3
CSAYRVGGYTF | TGCAGTGCTTACAGGGTCGGTGGCTACACCTTC | . | TRBJ1-2 | . | TRBV20-1
CASSATSQETQYF | TGTGCCAGCAGCGCGACTAGCCAAGAGACCCAGTACTTC | . | TRBJ2-5 | . | TRBV9
CSVLRIRLVNTEAFF | TGCAGCGTCCTCCGCATTCGGTTGGTGAACACTGAAGCTTTCTTT | . | TRBJ1-1 | . | TRBV29-1
CASSLDGDYEQYF | TGTGCCAGCAGCTTAGACGGAGACTACGAGCAGTACTTC | . | TRBJ2-7 | . | TRBV7-9
CASSSQGLGGYTF | TGTGCCAGCAGTTCACAGGGATTGGGCGGCTACACCTTC | . | TRBJ1-2 | . | TRBV28
CASSFPLSPLHF | TGTGCCAGCAGTTTCCCTCTTTCACCCCTCCACTTT | . | TRBJ1-6 | . | TRBV6-5
CASSPITSSYNEQFF | TGTGCCAGCAGCCCCATAACTAGCTCCTACAATGAGCAGTTCTTC | . | TRBJ2-1 | . | TRBV3-1/TRBV3-2
CASSLVGPGELFF | TGCGCCAGCAGCTTGGTGGGCCCCGGGGAGCTGTTTTTT | . | TRBJ2-2 | few | TRBV5-1